The 12 T cell receptor beta chains presented below share a single source sample, sequenced in a study of cytomegalovirus exposure and HLA in healthy donors (dated by TCRdb to about 2017). Receptor libraries were prepared by the immunoSEQ multiplex PCR assay. For the multiplex PCR, a mixture combining 60 forward primers for TCR Vbeta segments and 13 reverse primers for TCR Jbeta segments was used. The table comes from immuneACCESS by way of TCRdb, which keeps in-frame sequences with V and J called. Part of the clones is missing from these tables; in studies checked, under half for an unresolved V gene and the rest for unknown reasons. For this sample there are about 200,000 clones; 60% to 80% appear just once. The ten largest account for approximately 2% of the sample. The sequencing sample was made of PBMCs. These receptors came from a woman aged 30 to 39 in good health and CMV-seropositive.

This chain connects TRBV7-9 to TRBJ2-2; D unclear. V shed 2 bases and J shed 6 bases, with 7 bases lying between them. Germline V gene lookup returns CDR1 SEHNR and CDR2 FQNEAQ (reference sequence). The CDR3 sequence is 13 residues long. CDR3 loop: CASSLWSAGELFF. CDR3 DNA: TGTGCCAGCAGCTTATGGTCGGCCGGGGAGCTGTTTTTT.

V and J are TRBV6-6 and TRBJ1-5; TRBD1 aligns across 7 bases. CDR1 MNHNY and CDR2 SVGAGI come from the germline V gene (reference sequence). After removal of 7 bases from V and 7 bases from J, the junction contained 7 bases not matched to a gene. CDR3 length: 13 residues. The CDR3 nucleotides are TGTGCCAGCACGAGGGGGCAGGAACAGCCCCAGCATTTT. Translating it yields CASTRGQEQPQHF.

The CDR3: CSVAEHRNYGYTF. CDR3 nucleotide sequence: TGCAGCGTTGCTGAACACCGTAACTATGGCTACACCTTC. The rearrangement uses TRBV29-1 and TRBJ1-2; no definite D call. Trimming stripped 4 bases from V and 1 base from J, with 10 bases between. Germline values: CDR1 SQVTM, CDR2 ANQGSEA. The CDR3 is 13 residues long.

This clone was seen a handful of times. The gene calls are TRBV9 and TRBJ1-5; D not resolved. Germline values: CDR1 SGDLS, CDR2 YYNGEE. V shed 4 bases and J shed 3 bases, with 11 bases lying between them. The CDR3 extends over 14 amino acids. The CDR3 nucleotides are TGTGCCAGCAGCATCGACGGGGACAATCAGCCCCAGCATTTT. Its translation is CASSIDGDNQPQHF.

J is TRBJ1-4 and V is TRBV7-2; D unresolved. The V end was cut by 3 bases, the J end by 0 bases, with 5 bases between. Germline loops: CDR1 SGHTA, CDR2 FQGNSA. There are 14 residues in the CDR3. CDR3 nucleotides: TGTGCCAGCAGCTTTCAGGCAACTAATGAAAAACTGTTTTTT. Its protein is CASSFQATNEKLFF.

Points on this clone: A junction end diverges from the germline sequence, so it may reflect a read error. The V call is TRBV7-7, the J call TRBJ2-5; possibly TRBD1 for D (5 bases). Germline CDR1 is SSHAT and CDR2 is FNYEAQ (reference sequence). The CDR3 totals 15 residues. CDR3 bases: TGTGCTAGCAGCTTAGGACAATTGTACCAAGAGACCCAGTACTTC. The encoded protein is CASSLGQLYQETQYF.

This chain links TRBV18 with TRBJ1-5, with 8 bases fitting TRBD1. CDR1 is KGHSH, CDR2 LQKENI, per germline. The CDR3 spans 18 residues. Trimming cost V 6 bases and J 5 bases; bases outside gene matches: 18. This chain's CDR3 is CASSPSGQGTGEDQPQHF. CDR3 nucleotides: TGTGCCAGCTCCCCATCCGGACAGGGTACAGGAGAGGATCAGCCCCAGCATTTT.

The chain joins TRBV28 to TRBJ2-6; possibly TRBD2 for D (5 bases). Germline assignment: CDR1 MDHEN and CDR2 SYDVKM. The CDR3 covers 15 residues. V lost 7 bases and J lost 2, with 12 bases in between. CDR3 sequence (DNA): TGTGCCAGCAAGGGAGAGGGAACTGGGGCCAACGTCCTGACTTTC. The encoded protein is CASKGEGTGANVLTF.

This clone was seen only a few times. CDR3 sequence: CASSLASGQGAGEQFF. In DNA form, the CDR3 reads TGTGCCAGCAGCTTAGCGTCTGGACAGGGGGCGGGTGAGCAGTTCTTC. This chain uses TRBV7-3 with TRBJ2-1; TRBD1 agrees at 11 bases. J gave up 9 bases and V 2 bases, and 9 bases lay outside the gene matches. CDR3 length: 16 amino acids. Germline values: CDR1 SGHTA, CDR2 FQGTGA.

The rearrangement links TRBV9 to TRBJ1-2; a weak D match, TRBD1 (5 bases). The CDR3 runs to 16 residues. V lost 4 bases and J lost 4, with 20 bases in between. The germline V gene encodes CDR1 SGDLS and CDR2 YYNGEE. CDR3 in DNA: TGTGCCAGCAGCCTTTCCAACCCCGACAGAAGCTATGGCTACACCTTC. Amino acids: CASSLSNPDRSYGYTF.

The V and J genes are TRBV4-2 and TRBJ2-7; D perhaps matches TRBD2 (5 bases). There are 15 residues in the CDR3. The V gene lost 4 bases and the J gene lost 1 base, with 14 bases spanning the gap. Germline lookup yields CDR1 LGHNA and CDR2 YNFKEQ. CDR3 residues: CASSPGNPGSYEQYF. CDR3 sequence (DNA): TGTGCCAGCAGCCCGGGAAACCCTGGGTCCTACGAGCAGTACTTC.

The count of this clone is one. V and J are TRBV4-2 and TRBJ2-3, with a tentative D call TRBD1 (5 bases). Germline-derived CDR1 and CDR2 are LGHNA and YNFKEQ. This CDR3 contains 13 residues. With 4 bases removed from V and 4 bases from J, the gap between germline ends came to 9 bases. This chain's CDR3 is CASSRQGADTQYF. DNA for the CDR3: TGTGCCAGCAGCCGCCAAGGGGCAGATACGCAGTATTTT.